This TCR beta chain was retrieved from a study of T cell repertoires in cytomegalovirus infection. Study in general: Public TCR beta signature analysis indicated the presence of both CMV infection and matching HLA type. Study observations and caveats: Individuals carrying CMV plus the relevant HLA were identified by cumulative frequency of public TCR beta families. Within the response measured ex vivo, HLA-C-restricted CMV-specific TCR beta clonotypes were dominant.

TCRdb reprocessed the reads with MiXCR, giving one entry per CDR3 protein. Here the sample spans roughly 640,000 distinct CDR3 sequences, approximately 25% being singletons. CDR1 and CDR2 from the germline V gene are SGHVS and FNYEAQ. The germline V and J ends were trimmed by 0 bases and 7 bases, with 12 bases remaining between them. This CDR3 has 15 amino acids. This clonotype was seen at least ten times. Its antigen is still unknown. The clonotype originates from a human donor in good health (CMV status not recorded). Some clones in this sample may be carry-over from other donors' samples. The chain uses TRBV7-6 and TRBJ1-4; tentative D call: TRBD1 (5 bases). Material for sequencing was CD8+ T cells from PBMCs. In nucleotides, the CDR3 is TGTGCCAGCAGCTTAGCGTACGGGGCGGGTGAAAAACTGTTTTTT. The encoded protein is CASSLAYGAGEKLFF.